This TCR beta chain was recorded in a study of sequential checkpoint blockade in melanoma. The treatment here: randomized to nivolumab then ipilimumab (arm A) or the reverse (arm B). Libraries were prepared by immunoSEQ multiplex PCR; TCRdb keeps only in-frame clonotypes and omits some of them. This sample has over a thousand clones, with approximately 62% found just once. Germline V gene sequence: CDR1 MDHEN, CDR2 SYDVKM. The V gene end was trimmed by 4 bases and the J gene end by 3 bases; junction bases not matched to a gene: 3. The length of the CDR3 is 15 residues. The rearrangement joins TRBV28 to TRBJ2-1; 10 bases agree with TRBD1. The TCR was taken from a human donor with melanoma. Sequencing was performed on CD8+ T cells sorted from blood (inferred from file names), taken from a patient given nivolumab and ipilimumab in sequence. The CDR3 sequence is CASSYGTGVYNEQFF. In nucleotides, the CDR3 is TGTGCCAGCAGTTATGGGACAGGGGTCTACAATGAGCAGTTCTTC.